The next 24 T cell receptor beta chains were all read from a single sample in a study of identical twins. Via MiXCR, TCRdb re-called the 5' RACE reads, giving one row per CDR3 protein. The data show roughly 1.6 million distinct CDR3 sequences, with under 35% seen just once and about 0.27% held by the top ten. Sample: cord blood. All receptors come from a newborn girl in good health.

The chain uses TRBV29-1 and TRBJ1-2, with 7 bases lining up with TRBD1. Germline loops: CDR1 SQVTM, CDR2 ANQGSEA. The V and J ends lost 3 bases and 0 bases, in that order; junction bases with no gene match: 4. The CDR3 consists of 14 residues. CDR3 protein: CSVEGTVANYGYTF. Here the CDR3 DNA reads TGCAGCGTTGAGGGGACAGTAGCTAACTATGGCTACACCTTC.

The rearrangement joins TRBV19 to TRBJ2-3; no clear D. The CDR3 is 14 residues long. Germline CDR1 is LNHDA and CDR2 is SQIVND (reference sequence). V was pared by 8 bases and J by 2 bases, with 14 bases between. CDR3 DNA: TGTGCCAGTTCCCTAGAAATCAACACAGATACGCAGTATTTT. This encodes CASSLEINTDTQYF.

A single count supports this clonotype. The rearrangement uses TRBV20-1 and TRBJ2-5; D could derive from TRBD1 or TRBD2 (5 bases each). The DNA end is more similar to TRBJ2-7, so the J call may be wrong. This CDR3 is built from 14 residues. Germline-derived CDR1 and CDR2 are DFQATT and SNEGSKA (reference sequence). CDR3 DNA sequence: TGCAGTGCTAGTGAGCGGTGGGGGAGTAACGAGCAGTACTTC. As protein: CSASERWGSNEQYF.

The chain carries TRBV14 and TRBJ1-1, with D unresolved. Deletions cut 3 bases from V and 0 bases from J, with 8 bases between. Germline V gives CDR1 SGHDN, CDR2 FVKESK. The CDR3 has 14 residues. The CDR3 sequence is CASSHYSLNTEAFF. In nucleotides, the CDR3 is TGTGCCAGCAGCCACTATTCCCTGAACACTGAAGCTTTCTTT.

This clonotype was observed at least ten times. The chain has TRBV7-9 and TRBJ2-1; TRBD2 is a possible D gene (6 bases). The CDR3 is 15 amino acids. V gave up 5 bases and J gave up 0 bases, with 11 bases separating them. Looked up from germline, CDR1 is SEHNR and CDR2 is FQNEAQ (reference sequence). The CDR3 DNA follows: TGTGCCAGCAGCAGCCGGAGGGCCTCCTACAATGAGCAGTTCTTC. Its translation is CASSSRRASYNEQFF.

The CDR3 spells CASSLAGPAATNEKLFF. Written as DNA, the CDR3 is TGCGCCAGCAGCTTGGCCGGGCCCGCGGCAACTAATGAAAAACTGTTTTTT. The genes are TRBV5-1 and TRBJ1-4; D is unresolved. Germline loops: CDR1 SGHRS, CDR2 YFSETQ. V lost 0 bases, J lost 0 bases, and 12 bases lay in between. There are 17 residues in the CDR3.

The sample holds a few counts of this clonotype. The chain has TRBV20-1 and TRBJ2-7; 11 bases fit TRBD2. J was trimmed by 6 bases and V by 5 bases; bases with no gene match: 9. The CDR3 runs to 14 residues. CDR1 DFQATT and CDR2 SNEGSKA come from the germline V gene (reference sequence). CDR3 in amino acids: CSAPRLAGRSEQYF. Here the CDR3 DNA reads TGCAGTGCTCCTCGACTAGCGGGACGGAGCGAGCAGTACTTC.

With respect to this clonotype: A read error may account for a junction end that differs from germline. The chain employs TRBV27 and TRBJ1-2; no definite D call. CDR1 and CDR2 from the germline V gene are MNHEY and SMNVEV (reference sequence). This CDR3 comprises 14 residues. The CDR3 coding sequence is TGTGCCAGCAGCATTCTGACTGACTACTATGACTACACCTTC. Its protein product is CASSILTDYYDYTF.

This clonotype was observed many times. The chain has TRBV28 and TRBJ2-1; 9 nucleotides line up with TRBD2. The CDR3 consists of 13 residues. Germline assignment: CDR1 MDHEN and CDR2 SYDVKM. The V gene end was trimmed by 2 bases and the J gene end by 8 bases; junction bases not matched to a gene: 1. The CDR3: CASSLAGGHEQFF. CDR3 nucleotide sequence: TGTGCCAGCAGTTTAGCGGGAGGGCATGAGCAGTTCTTC.

This clonotype appeared a few times. The gene calls are TRBV5-1 and TRBJ1-6; perhaps TRBD1 as D (6 bases). The CDR3 extends over 16 amino acids. Trimming stripped 3 bases from V and 7 bases from J, with 17 bases between. Germline loops: CDR1 SGHRS, CDR2 YFSETQ. The CDR3 DNA sequence: TGCGCCAGCAGCTCAACCCCGGGACACCGAAATTCACCCCTCCACTTT. Its translation: CASSSTPGHRNSPLHF.

This clonotype was observed many times. A much larger clone differs by one base, so this may be a read error. This chain uses TRBV11-3 with TRBJ2-3; 8 nucleotides agree with TRBD2. This CDR3 is 15 amino acids long. Trimming removed 1 base from V and 1 base from J; junction bases left unmatched: 1. Germline V CDR1 and CDR2: SGHNT, YENEEA. CDR3: CASSLGTSRTDTQYF. The CDR3 region has the DNA TGTGCCAGCAGCTTAGGGACTAGCCGCACAGATACGCAGTATTTT.

V and J are TRBV10-3 and TRBJ1-2, with a tentative D call TRBD1 (5 bases). CDR3 length: 17 amino acids. The V end was cut by 0 bases, the J end by 2 bases, with 16 bases between. Germline CDR1 is ENHRY and CDR2 is SYGVKD. DNA of the CDR3: TGTGCCATCAGTGAGTCCGGCTGGGGGAAGCTAAACTATGGCTACACCTTC. Translated, it gives CAISESGWGKLNYGYTF.

Only a few counts were recorded for this clonotype. The chain couples TRBV7-9 to TRBJ1-2; D is perhaps TRBD1 (6 bases). The V end was cut by 2 bases, the J end by 5 bases, with 18 bases between. CDR1 and CDR2 (germline): SEHNR, FQNEAQ (reference sequence). This CDR3 has 16 residues. The CDR3 coding sequence is TGTGCCAGCAGCTTATTGTCACGACAGGTTTCTTATGGCTACACCTTC. Translation gives CASSLLSRQVSYGYTF.

In this sample, this clonotype turned up many times. The V and J genes are TRBV27 and TRBJ2-7; possibly TRBD1 for D (6 bases). The length of the CDR3 is 12 residues. Trimming pared 6 bases from V and 2 bases from J, leaving 8 bases between. Germline V gene lookup returns CDR1 MNHEY and CDR2 SMNVEV (reference sequence). The CDR3 region has the DNA TGTGCCAGCAGGCGGACAGCCTACGAGCAGTACTTC. Translating it yields CASRRTAYEQYF.

The CDR3 loop is CASSHSRWRGIRQETQYF. The CDR3 nucleotides read TGTGCCAGCAGCCACTCGAGATGGCGGGGGATCCGACAAGAGACCCAGTACTTC. This chain links TRBV14 with TRBJ2-5, with 7 bases fitting TRBD2. CDR1 and CDR2 (germline): SGHDN, FVKESK. The CDR3 contains 18 residues. Trimming removed 3 bases from V and 2 bases from J; junction bases left unmatched: 15. Supplemented by reference TRBV14 and TRBJ2-5, the full variable domain reads EAGVTQFPSHSVIEKGQTVTLRCDPISGHDNLYWYRRVMGKEIKFLLHFVKESKQDESGMPNNRFLAERTGGTYSTLKVQPAELEDSGVYFCASSHSRWRGIRQETQYFGPGTRLLVL.

The chain is built from TRBV20-1 and TRBJ1-5; 7 nucleotides agree with TRBD1. The CDR3 totals 17 residues. V shed 1 base and J 0 bases; nucleotides not matched to a gene: 9. Germline CDR1 reads DFQATT; CDR2 reads SNEGSKA (reference sequence). CDR3 loop: CSARGPGTAYSNQPQHF. DNA of the CDR3: TGCAGTGCTAGAGGTCCCGGGACAGCTTATAGCAATCAGCCCCAGCATTTT.

This chain connects TRBV27 to TRBJ2-7; D might be TRBD1 (8 bases). There are 16 residues in the CDR3. V was shortened by 4 bases and J by 2 bases, with 18 bases between the two germline ends. CDR1 and CDR2 from the germline V gene are MNHEY and SMNVEV (reference sequence). The CDR3 DNA reads as TGTGCCAGCAGTTGGGGGGGGACAGGAATTCCCTACGAGCAGTACTTC. Protein product: CASSWGGTGIPYEQYF.

This chain connects TRBV29-1 to TRBJ1-1, with D unresolved. V lost 5 bases and J 8 bases, leaving 15 bases between the germline ends. The CDR3 is 12 residues long. Germline V gene lookup returns CDR1 SQVTM and CDR2 ANQGSEA. CDR3 bases: TGCAGCGTTTCCAGGCAGCGACCCGAAGCTTTCTTT. Translating gives CSVSRQRPEAFF.

The sample holds a few counts of this clonotype. At one boundary the junction diverges from the germline segment, which might be a read error. In nucleotides, the CDR3 is TGTGCCAGCAGGCAAGATCAGAGGGGGGGACCGTACAATGAGCAGTTCTTC. Its translation: CASRQDQRGGPYNEQFF. The chain links TRBV3-1 to TRBJ2-1; D is possibly TRBD2 (7 bases). The CDR3 length is 17 residues. CDR1 and CDR2 from the germline V gene are LGHDT and YNNKEL (reference sequence).

The chain is built from TRBV5-1 and TRBJ2-3; the match to TRBD1 covers 10 bases. V lost 2 bases and J lost 8; bases outside the gene matches: 5. Germline V lookup: CDR1 SGHRS, CDR2 YFSETQ. There are 14 residues in the CDR3. CDR3 in amino acids: CASSFPTGGGTQYF. CDR3 bases: TGCGCCAGCAGCTTCCCGACAGGGGGCGGTACGCAGTATTTT.

This clonotype was found a few times. The chain joins TRBV6-2 or TRBV6-3 to TRBJ2-1; TRBD2 agrees at 8 bases. J was trimmed by 4 bases and V by 6 bases; bases with no gene match: 8. Germline V gene sequence: CDR1 MNHEY, CDR2 SVGEGT. The CDR3 consists of 15 residues. The CDR3 sequence is CASRQSGGNYNEQFF. In DNA form, the CDR3 reads TGTGCCAGCAGACAAAGCGGGGGTAATTACAATGAGCAGTTCTTC.

This clonotype was recorded a few times. The chain carries TRBV28 and TRBJ2-1, with D maybe TRBD2 (5 bases). From germline, CDR1 is MDHEN and CDR2 SYDVKM. Trimming removed 6 bases from V and 7 bases from J, with 16 bases in between. The CDR3 is 14 amino acids. The CDR3 sequence: CASRRRTAWNEQFF. CDR3 nucleotide sequence: TGTGCCAGCAGGCGGCGGACTGCCTGGAATGAGCAGTTCTTC.

This clonotype was counted between two and nine times. This chain joins TRBV11-2 and TRBJ1-6; D call uncertain. The germline V and J ends were trimmed by 0 bases and 4 bases, with 16 bases remaining between them. This CDR3 has 18 residues. Germline loops: CDR1 SGHAT, CDR2 FQNNGV. DNA of the CDR3: TGTGCCAGCAGCTTAGATACGAGGGCGTACATATATAATTCACCCCTCCACTTT. This encodes CASSLDTRAYIYNSPLHF.

CDR3 sequence: CSARAGGGDNSPLHF. In DNA, the CDR3 is TGCAGTGCTAGAGCAGGGGGAGGGGATAATTCACCCCTCCACTTT. V is TRBV20-1 and J is TRBJ1-6, with 7 bases matching TRBD1. Germline V CDR1 and CDR2: DFQATT, SNEGSKA (reference sequence). The CDR3 contains 15 residues. V lost 1 base and J lost 5; bases outside the gene matches: 5.